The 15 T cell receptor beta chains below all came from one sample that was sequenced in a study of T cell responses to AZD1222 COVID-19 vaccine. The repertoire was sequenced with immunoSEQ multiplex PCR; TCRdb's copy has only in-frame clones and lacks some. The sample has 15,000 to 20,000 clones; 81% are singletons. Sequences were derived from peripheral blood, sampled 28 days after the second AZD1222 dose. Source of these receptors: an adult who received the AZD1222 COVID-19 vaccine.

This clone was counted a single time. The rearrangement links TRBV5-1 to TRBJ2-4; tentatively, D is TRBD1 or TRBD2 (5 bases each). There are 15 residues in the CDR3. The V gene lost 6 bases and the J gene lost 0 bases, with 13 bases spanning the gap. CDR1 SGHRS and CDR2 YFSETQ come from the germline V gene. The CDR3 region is CASTEGPLAKNIQYF. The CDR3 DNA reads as TGCGCCAGCACCGAGGGACCGTTAGCCAAAAACATTCAGTACTTC. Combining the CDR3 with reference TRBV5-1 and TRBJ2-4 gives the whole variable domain KAGVTQTPRYLIKTRGQQVTLSCSPISGHRSVSWYQQTPGQGLQFLFEYFSETQRNKGNFPGRFSGRQFSNSRSEMNVSTLELGDSALYLCASTEGPLAKNIQYFGAGTRLSVL.

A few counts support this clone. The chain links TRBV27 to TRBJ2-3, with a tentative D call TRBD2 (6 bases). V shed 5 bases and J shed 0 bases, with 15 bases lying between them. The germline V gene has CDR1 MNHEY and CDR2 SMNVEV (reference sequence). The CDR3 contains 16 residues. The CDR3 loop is CASSLLFSGSTDTQYF. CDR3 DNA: TGTGCCAGCAGTCTACTCTTCAGCGGGAGCACAGATACGCAGTATTTT.

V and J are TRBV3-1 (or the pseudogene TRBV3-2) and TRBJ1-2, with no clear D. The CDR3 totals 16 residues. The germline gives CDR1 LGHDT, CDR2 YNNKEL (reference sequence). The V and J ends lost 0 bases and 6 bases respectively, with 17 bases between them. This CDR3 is CASSQDSTGKLNGYTF. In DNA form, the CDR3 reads TGTGCCAGCAGCCAAGATAGTACGGGCAAACTGAATGGCTACACCTTC.

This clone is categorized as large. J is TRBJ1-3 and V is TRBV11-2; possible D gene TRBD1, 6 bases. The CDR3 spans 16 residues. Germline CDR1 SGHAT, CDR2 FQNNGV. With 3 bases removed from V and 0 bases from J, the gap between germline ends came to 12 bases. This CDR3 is CASSFTGTISGNTIYF. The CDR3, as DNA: TGTGCCAGCAGCTTCACAGGGACCATCTCTGGAAACACCATATATTTT.

The CDR3 DNA is TGTGCCAGTAGTATATTGGACTTCAATTCACCCCTCCACTTT. It is translated as CASSILDFNSPLHF. V usage is TRBV19 and J usage is TRBJ1-6; D gene ambiguous. The V gene's germline CDR1 is LNHDA and CDR2 SQIVND (reference sequence). The CDR3 covers 14 residues. V was trimmed by 2 bases and J by 7 bases, leaving 9 bases between them.

DNA for the CDR3: TGCGCCAGCAGCCAATACAGCGGGTCCTACGAGCAGTACTTC. It specifies CASSQYSGSYEQYF. This chain links TRBV4-3 with TRBJ2-7, with a weak D call TRBD2 (6 bases). V lost 2 bases to trimming and J lost 1 base, with 9 bases between them. Germline CDR1 and CDR2: LGHNA and YSLEER. The CDR3 has 14 residues.

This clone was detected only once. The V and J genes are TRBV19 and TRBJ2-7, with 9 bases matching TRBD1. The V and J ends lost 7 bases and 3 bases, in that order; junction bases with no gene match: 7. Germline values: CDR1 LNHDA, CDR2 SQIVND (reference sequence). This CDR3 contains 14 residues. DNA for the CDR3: TGTGCCAGTACCTCCGGGACAGGGATCTACGAGCAGTACTTC. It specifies CASTSGTGIYEQYF.

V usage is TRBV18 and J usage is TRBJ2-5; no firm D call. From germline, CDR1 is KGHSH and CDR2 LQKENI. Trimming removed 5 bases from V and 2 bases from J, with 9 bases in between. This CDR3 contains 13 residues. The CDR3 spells CASSVRSQETQYF. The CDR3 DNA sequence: TGTGCCAGCTCAGTCCGCAGTCAAGAGACCCAGTACTTC.

CDR3 DNA: TGCGCCAGCAGCTCCATGGGGGCCGAGGATGAGCAGTTCTTC. Translation gives CASSSMGAEDEQFF. The gene calls are TRBV5-1 and TRBJ2-1; D may be TRBD1 (6 bases). Germline values: CDR1 SGHRS, CDR2 YFSETQ. V was pared by 3 bases and J by 8 bases, with 15 bases between. This CDR3 spans 14 amino acids.

The CDR3 spells CARSPRRSGNTEAFF. The DNA for the CDR3 is TGTGCCAGAAGCCCTCGGCGGTCGGGAAACACTGAAGCTTTCTTT. V and J are TRBV5-3 and TRBJ1-1; unclear D gene. TRBV5-3 is treated as an ORF (open reading frame) with a function not yet certain. The V end was cut by 4 bases, the J end by 2 bases, with 15 bases between. The CDR3 sequence is 15 residues long.

CDR3 DNA: TGTGCCAGCAGTTATAGGGAGACCCAGTACTTC. Encoded protein: CASSYRETQYF. The V gene is TRBV27, the J gene TRBJ2-5, with no clear D. V lost 4 bases and J lost 5, with 5 bases in between. The germline V gene encodes CDR1 MNHEY and CDR2 SMNVEV (reference sequence). CDR3 length: 11 residues.

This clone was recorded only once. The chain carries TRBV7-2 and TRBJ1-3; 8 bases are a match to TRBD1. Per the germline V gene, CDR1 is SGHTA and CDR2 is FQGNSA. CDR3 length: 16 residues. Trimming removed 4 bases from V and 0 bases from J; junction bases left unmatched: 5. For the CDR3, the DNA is TGTGCCAGCAGCTCACCGGGACAGGACTCTGGAAACACCATATATTTT. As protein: CASSSPGQDSGNTIYF.

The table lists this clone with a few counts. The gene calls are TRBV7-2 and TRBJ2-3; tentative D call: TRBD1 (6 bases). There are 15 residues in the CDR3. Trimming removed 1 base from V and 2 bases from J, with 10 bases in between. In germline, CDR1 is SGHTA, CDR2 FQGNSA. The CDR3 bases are TGTGCCAGCAGCTTAGTCAGGGGAGACACAGATACGCAGTATTTT. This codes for CASSLVRGDTDTQYF. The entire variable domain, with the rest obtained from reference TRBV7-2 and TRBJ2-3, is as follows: GAGVSQSPSNKVTEKGKDVELRCDPISGHTALYWYRQSLGQGLEFLIYFQGNSAPDKSGLPSDRFSAERTGGSVSTLTIQRTQQEDSAVYLCASSLVRGDTDTQYFGPGTRLTVL.

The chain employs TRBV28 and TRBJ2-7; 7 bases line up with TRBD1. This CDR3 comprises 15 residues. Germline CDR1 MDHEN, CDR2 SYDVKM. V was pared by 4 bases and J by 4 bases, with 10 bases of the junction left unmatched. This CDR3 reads CASSWPPGQKYEQYF. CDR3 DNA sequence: TGTGCCAGCAGTTGGCCCCCGGGACAGAAGTACGAGCAGTACTTC.

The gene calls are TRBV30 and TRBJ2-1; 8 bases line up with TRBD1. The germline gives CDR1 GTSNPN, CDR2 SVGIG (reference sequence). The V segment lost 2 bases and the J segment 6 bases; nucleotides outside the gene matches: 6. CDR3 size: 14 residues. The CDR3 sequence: CAWSTRTGRNEQFF. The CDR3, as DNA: TGTGCCTGGAGTACTAGGACAGGGCGCAATGAGCAGTTCTTC.